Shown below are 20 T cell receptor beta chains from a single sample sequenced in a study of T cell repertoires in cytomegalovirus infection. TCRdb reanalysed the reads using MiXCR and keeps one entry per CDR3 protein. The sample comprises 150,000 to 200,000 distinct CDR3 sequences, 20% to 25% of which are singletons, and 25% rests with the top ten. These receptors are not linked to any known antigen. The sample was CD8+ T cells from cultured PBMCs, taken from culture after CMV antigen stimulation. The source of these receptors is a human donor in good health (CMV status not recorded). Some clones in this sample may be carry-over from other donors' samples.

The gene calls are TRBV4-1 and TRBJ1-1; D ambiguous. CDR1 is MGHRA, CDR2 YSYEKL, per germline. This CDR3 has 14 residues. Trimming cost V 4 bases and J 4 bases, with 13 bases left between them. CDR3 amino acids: CASSLGVIGTEAFF. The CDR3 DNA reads TGCGCCAGCAGCCTTGGGGTGATCGGCACTGAAGCTTTCTTT.

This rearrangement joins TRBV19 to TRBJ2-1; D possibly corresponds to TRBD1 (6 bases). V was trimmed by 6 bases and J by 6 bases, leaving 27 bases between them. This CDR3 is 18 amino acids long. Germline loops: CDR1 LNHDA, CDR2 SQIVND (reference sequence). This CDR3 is CASSGPPTGTFSSNEQFF. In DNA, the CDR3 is TGTGCCAGTAGCGGCCCTCCCACGGGGACATTTAGCAGCAATGAGCAGTTCTTC.

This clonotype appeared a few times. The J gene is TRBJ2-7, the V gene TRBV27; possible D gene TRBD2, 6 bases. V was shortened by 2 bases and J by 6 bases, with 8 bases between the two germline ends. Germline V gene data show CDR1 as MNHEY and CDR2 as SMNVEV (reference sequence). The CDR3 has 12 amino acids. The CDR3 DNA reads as TGTGCCAGCAGTTTAGTCGGGGGCGAGCAGTACTTC. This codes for CASSLVGGEQYF.

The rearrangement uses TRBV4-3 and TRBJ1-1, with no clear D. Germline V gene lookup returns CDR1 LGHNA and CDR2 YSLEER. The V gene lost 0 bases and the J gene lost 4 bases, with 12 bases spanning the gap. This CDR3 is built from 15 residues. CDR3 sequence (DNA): TGCGCCAGCAGCCAAGACGATGCAACGGGCACTGAAGCTTTCTTT. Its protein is CASSQDDATGTEAFF.

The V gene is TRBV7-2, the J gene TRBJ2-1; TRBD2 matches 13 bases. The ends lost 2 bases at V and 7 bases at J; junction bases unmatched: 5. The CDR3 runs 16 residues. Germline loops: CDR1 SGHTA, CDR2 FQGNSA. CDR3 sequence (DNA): TGTGCCAGCAGCTTAACTAGCGGGGGGGCAGGTAATGAGCAGTTCTTC. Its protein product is CASSLTSGGAGNEQFF.

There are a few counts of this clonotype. CDR3 coding DNA: TGTGCCAGCACCAAAGCAGGGGGCACGAACACCGGGGAGCTGTTTTTT. Amino acids: CASTKAGGTNTGELFF. The J gene is TRBJ2-2, the V gene TRBV7-8; 8 nucleotides match TRBD1. CDR1 is SGHVS and CDR2 is FQNEAQ in the germline V gene. V lost 7 bases and J lost 0; bases outside the gene matches: 7. The CDR3 contains 16 residues.

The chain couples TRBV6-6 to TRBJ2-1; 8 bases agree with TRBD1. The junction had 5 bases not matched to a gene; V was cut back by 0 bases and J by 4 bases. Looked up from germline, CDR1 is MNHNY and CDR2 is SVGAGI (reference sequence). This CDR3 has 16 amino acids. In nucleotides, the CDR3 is TGTGCCAGCAGTTACTCAGGGGACAGGCCTTACAATGAGCAGTTCTTC. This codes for CASSYSGDRPYNEQFF.

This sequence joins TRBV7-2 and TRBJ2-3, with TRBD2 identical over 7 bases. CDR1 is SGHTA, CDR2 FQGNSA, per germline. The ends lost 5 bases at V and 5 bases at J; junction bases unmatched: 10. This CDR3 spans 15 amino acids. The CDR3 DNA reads TGTGCCAGCAGCCCAGTCTGGGGGGGAGGAGATACGCAGTATTTT. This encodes CASSPVWGGGDTQYF.

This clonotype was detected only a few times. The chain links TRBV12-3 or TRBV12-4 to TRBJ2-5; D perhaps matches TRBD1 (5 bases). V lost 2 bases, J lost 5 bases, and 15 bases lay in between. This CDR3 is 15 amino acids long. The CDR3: CASSLPLTVGETQYF. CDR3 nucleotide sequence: TGTGCCAGCAGTTTACCCTTGACAGTTGGGGAGACCCAGTACTTC.

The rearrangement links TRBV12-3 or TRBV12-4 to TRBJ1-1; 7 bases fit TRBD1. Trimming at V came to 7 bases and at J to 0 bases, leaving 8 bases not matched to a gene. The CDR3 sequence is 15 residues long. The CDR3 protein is CASIPGGVVNTEAFF. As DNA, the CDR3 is TGTGCCAGCATCCCAGGGGGGGTAGTGAACACTGAAGCTTTCTTT.

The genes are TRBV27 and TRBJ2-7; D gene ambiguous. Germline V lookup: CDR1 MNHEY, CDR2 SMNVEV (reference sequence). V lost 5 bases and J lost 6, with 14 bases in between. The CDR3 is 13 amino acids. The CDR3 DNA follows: TGTGCCAGCAGTCCGGGCCTATCCGGCGAGCAGTACTTC. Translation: CASSPGLSGEQYF.

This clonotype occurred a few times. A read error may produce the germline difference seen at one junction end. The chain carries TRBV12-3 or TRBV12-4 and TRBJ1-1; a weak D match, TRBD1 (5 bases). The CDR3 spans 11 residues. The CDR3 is CASRLGGRGVF. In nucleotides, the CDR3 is TGTGCCAGCAGGCTCGGGGGTCGCGGTGTTTTT.

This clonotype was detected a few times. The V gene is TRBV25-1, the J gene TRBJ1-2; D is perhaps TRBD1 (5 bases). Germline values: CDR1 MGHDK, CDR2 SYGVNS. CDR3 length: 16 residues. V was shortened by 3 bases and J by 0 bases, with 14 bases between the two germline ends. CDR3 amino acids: CASSEWTPDPNYGYTF. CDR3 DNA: TGTGCCAGCAGTGAGTGGACACCTGATCCTAACTATGGCTACACCTTC.

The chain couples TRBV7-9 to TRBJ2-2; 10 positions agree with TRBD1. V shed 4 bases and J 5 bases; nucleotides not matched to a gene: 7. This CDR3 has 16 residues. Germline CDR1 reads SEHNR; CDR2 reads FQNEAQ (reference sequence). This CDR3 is CASSSKGQGVTGELFF. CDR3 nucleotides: TGTGCCAGCAGCTCAAAAGGACAGGGGGTAACCGGGGAGCTGTTTTTT.

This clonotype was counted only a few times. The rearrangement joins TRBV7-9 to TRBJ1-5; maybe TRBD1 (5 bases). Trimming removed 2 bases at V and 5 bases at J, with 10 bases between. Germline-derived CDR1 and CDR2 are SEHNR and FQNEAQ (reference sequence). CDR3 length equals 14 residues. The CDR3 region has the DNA TGTGCCAGCAGCTTACAGGGTAGGGATCAGCCCCAGCATTTT. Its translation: CASSLQGRDQPQHF.

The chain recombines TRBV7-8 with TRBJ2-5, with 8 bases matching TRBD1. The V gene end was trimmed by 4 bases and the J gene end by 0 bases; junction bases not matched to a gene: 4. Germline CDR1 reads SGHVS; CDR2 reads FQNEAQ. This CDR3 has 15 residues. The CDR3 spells CASSSIQGDQETQYF. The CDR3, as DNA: TGTGCCAGCAGCTCGATACAGGGGGACCAAGAGACCCAGTACTTC.

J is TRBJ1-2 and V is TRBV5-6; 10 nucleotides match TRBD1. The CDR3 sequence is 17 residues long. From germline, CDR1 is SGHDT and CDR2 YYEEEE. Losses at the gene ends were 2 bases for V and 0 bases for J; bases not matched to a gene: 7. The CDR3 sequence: CASSFRDRGLANYGYTF. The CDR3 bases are TGTGCCAGCAGCTTCCGGGACAGGGGCCTAGCTAACTATGGCTACACCTTC.

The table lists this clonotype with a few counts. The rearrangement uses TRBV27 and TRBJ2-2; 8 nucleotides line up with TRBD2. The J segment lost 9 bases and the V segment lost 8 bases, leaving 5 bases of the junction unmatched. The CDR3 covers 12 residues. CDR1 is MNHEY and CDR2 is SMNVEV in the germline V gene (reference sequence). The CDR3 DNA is TGTGCCAGCGGAAGCGGGGGCCGGGAGCTGTTTTTT. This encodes CASGSGGRELFF.

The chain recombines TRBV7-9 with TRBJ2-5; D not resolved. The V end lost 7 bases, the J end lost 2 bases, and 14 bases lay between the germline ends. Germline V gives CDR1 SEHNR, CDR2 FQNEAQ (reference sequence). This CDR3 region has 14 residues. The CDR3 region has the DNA TGTGCCAGCACCCCCCGTATGGGTCAAGAGACCCAGTACTTC. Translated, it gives CASTPRMGQETQYF.

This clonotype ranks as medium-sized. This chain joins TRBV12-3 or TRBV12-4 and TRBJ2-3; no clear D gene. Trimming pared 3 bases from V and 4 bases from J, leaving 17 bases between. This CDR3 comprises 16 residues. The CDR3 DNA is TGTGCCAGCAGTTTGGTTGATCATAGGGTGGCAGATACGCAGTATTTT. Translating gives CASSLVDHRVADTQYF.